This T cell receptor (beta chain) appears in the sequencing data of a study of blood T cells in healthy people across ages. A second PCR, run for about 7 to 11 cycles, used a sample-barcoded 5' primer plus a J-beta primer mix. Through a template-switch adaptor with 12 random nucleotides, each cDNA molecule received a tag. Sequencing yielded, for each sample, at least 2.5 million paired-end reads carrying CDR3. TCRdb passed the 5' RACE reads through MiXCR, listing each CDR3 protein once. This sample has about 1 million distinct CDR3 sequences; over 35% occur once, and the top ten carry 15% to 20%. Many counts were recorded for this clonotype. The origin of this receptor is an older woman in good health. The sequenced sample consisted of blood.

The CDR3 DNA reads as TGCAGTGCTGTAAACCGGGACAGGGGCACTGAAGCTTTCTTT. Its protein is CSAVNRDRGTEAFF. This chain joins TRBV20-1 and TRBJ1-1, with 10 positions matching TRBD1. The CDR3 is made up of 14 amino acids. The V gene's germline CDR1 is DFQATT and CDR2 SNEGSKA (reference sequence). Germline trimming cut 5 bases from V and 4 bases from J; bases unmatched to any gene: 7.